The 9 T cell receptor beta chains listed next were all sequenced from one sample in a study of blood T cell repertoires in COVID-19. Generated by immunoSEQ multiplex PCR, the TCRdb table keeps only in-frame clones and is missing some. The table has approximately 170,000 clones, around 84% seen once. Sequencing was done on a sample of PBMCs or T cells enriched from blood (not recorded which). These receptors all stem from a woman in her twenties or thirties who had recovered from COVID-19.

J is TRBJ1-5 and V is TRBV6-2 or TRBV6-3; D remains ambiguous. Germline values: CDR1 MNHEY, CDR2 SVGEGT. Trimming removed 0 bases at V and 6 bases at J, with 6 bases between. This CDR3 is 13 amino acids long. The CDR3 DNA reads as TGTGCCAGCAGTTACTCGTGGAGTCAGCCCCAGCATTTT. Encoded protein: CASSYSWSQPQHF.

This clone is a singleton in its sample. The chain combines TRBV12-3 or TRBV12-4 with TRBJ1-1; possible D gene TRBD1, 5 bases. Trimming shortened V by 8 bases and J by 13 bases, and 23 bases separated the two germline ends. This CDR3 region has 13 residues. The DNA of the CDR3 is TGTGCCAGCGCCCAGCGGGGACGAGTCAAAGGTTTCTTT. As protein: CASAQRGRVKGFF.

This clone is a singleton in its sample. The V and J genes are TRBV20-1 and TRBJ2-3; TRBD2 might be the D (6 bases). Trimming shortened V by 3 bases and J by 6 bases, and 13 bases separated the two germline ends. Germline V CDR1 and CDR2: DFQATT, SNEGSKA (reference sequence). The CDR3 covers 13 residues. CDR3 loop: CSASGTQRDTQYF. CDR3 bases: TGCAGTGCTAGTGGGACTCAAAGGGATACGCAGTATTTT.

The chain is built from TRBV3-1 (or the pseudogene TRBV3-2) and TRBJ1-6; 8 bases align to TRBD1. The CDR3 has 16 residues. Germline V gene sequence: CDR1 LGHDT, CDR2 YNNKEL (reference sequence). J lost 6 bases, V lost 0 bases, and 4 bases had no gene match. CDR3 coding DNA: TGTGCCAGCAGCCAAGAGGTCGACAGGGGTAATTCACCCCTCCACTTT. Translation gives CASSQEVDRGNSPLHF.

The chain uses TRBV28 and TRBJ2-7, with D possibly TRBD1 on 7 matching bases. The CDR3 is 13 amino acids. The ends were cut back, 4 bases at V and 9 bases at J, with 16 bases in the middle. Germline V gives CDR1 MDHEN, CDR2 SYDVKM. CDR3 in DNA: TGTGCCAGCAGTTCCCCGGGGGACAGACGGCAGTACTTC. Protein product: CASSSPGDRRQYF.

The chain has TRBV28 and TRBJ2-5; D might be TRBD1 (6 bases). CDR3 length: 14 amino acids. Germline loops: CDR1 MDHEN, CDR2 SYDVKM. V was cut by 6 bases and J by 5 bases, with 16 bases left in between. The CDR3 DNA sequence: TGTGCCAGCAGGGGGGCTGGGGGCCGGGAGACCCAGTACTTC. Translated: CASRGAGGRETQYF.

J is TRBJ1-6 and V is TRBV19; 9 nucleotides align to TRBD1. CDR1 is LNHDA, CDR2 SQIVND, per germline (reference sequence). The CDR3 loop spans 15 amino acids. Trimming took 5 bases from V and 7 from J; bases not matched to a gene: 6. This CDR3 reads CASSDRQGGNSPLHF. CDR3 nucleotide sequence: TGTGCCAGTAGTGATCGACAGGGGGGAAATTCACCCCTCCACTTT.

The rearrangement joins TRBV19 to TRBJ1-5; 8 positions match TRBD1. The V gene end was trimmed by 6 bases and the J gene end by 0 bases; junction bases not matched to a gene: 4. The CDR3 totals 15 residues. Germline-derived CDR1 and CDR2 are LNHDA and SQIVND (reference sequence). CDR3 DNA sequence: TGTGCCAGTAGCCCGACAGGGGATAGCAATCAGCCCCAGCATTTT. The encoded protein is CASSPTGDSNQPQHF.

This clone has just a few counts. The chain uses TRBV5-1 and TRBJ2-1, with a weak D call TRBD1 (6 bases). Per germline, CDR1 SGHRS and CDR2 YFSETQ. The CDR3 loop spans 14 amino acids. The ends were cut back, 4 bases at V and 7 bases at J, with 15 bases in the middle. CDR3 sequence reads: CASSTLAGQNEQFF. In DNA form, the CDR3 reads TGCGCCAGCAGCACCCTCGCCGGACAGAATGAGCAGTTCTTC.